The 29 T cell receptor beta chains given below trace back to one sample, sequenced in a study of cytomegalovirus exposure and HLA in healthy donors. Profiling relied on immunoSEQ multiplex PCR, and the TCRdb table lists in-frame clones only, not all of them. The sample holds some 79,000 clones; 90% to 95% are singletons and the top ten take approximately 3%. Sequencing used PBMCs. The receptors come from a woman between 18 and 30 years old in good health and CMV-seropositive.

The V gene is TRBV7-2, the J gene TRBJ1-5; 9 nucleotides agree with TRBD1. The germline V gene encodes CDR1 SGHTA and CDR2 FQGNSA. The CDR3 length is 15 residues. V lost 2 bases to trimming and J lost 7 bases; unmatched junction nucleotides: 6. The CDR3 DNA follows: TGTGCCAGCAGCTTAATTACAGGGGGCGAACAGCCCCAGCATTTT. Protein: CASSLITGGEQPQHF.

V usage is TRBV6-1 and J usage is TRBJ1-1; TRBD1 matches at 7 bases. V shed 3 bases, J shed 2 bases, and the junction held 6 bases outside the gene matches. Germline loops: CDR1 MNHNS, CDR2 SASEGT. The CDR3 loop spans 15 amino acids. CDR3 sequence: CASSDGTVGNTEAFF. The CDR3 bases are TGTGCCAGCAGTGACGGGACAGTAGGAAACACTGAAGCTTTCTTT.

This clone was recorded many times. The CDR3 loop reads CASSFPVTEAFF. The DNA of the CDR3 is TGTGCCAGCAGCTTTCCCGTTACTGAAGCTTTCTTT. V gene TRBV7-9 combines with J gene TRBJ1-1; no clear D gene. The germline V and J ends were trimmed by 3 bases and 5 bases, with 7 bases remaining between them. The germline V gene encodes CDR1 SEHNR and CDR2 FQNEAQ (reference sequence). The CDR3 is made up of 12 amino acids.

V gene TRBV28 combines with J gene TRBJ1-6, with TRBD1 matching over 9 bases. Trimming cost V 4 bases and J 9 bases; bases outside gene matches: 7. Germline V lookup: CDR1 MDHEN, CDR2 SYDVKM. The CDR3 sequence is 15 residues long. DNA of the CDR3: TGTGCCAGCAGTTCACAGGGGGCGCGGGTTTCACCCCTCCACTTT. It yields the protein CASSSQGARVSPLHF. Looking up the rest from reference TRBV28 and TRBJ1-6 gives the full variable domain: DVKVTQSSRYLVKRTGEKVFLECVQDMDHENMFWYRQDPGLGLRLIYFSYDVKMKEKGDIPEGYSVSREKKERFSLILESASTNQTSMYLCASSSQGARVSPLHFGNGTRLTVT.

The chain employs TRBV19 and TRBJ1-2, with D hard to call. Per the germline V gene, CDR1 is LNHDA and CDR2 is SQIVND (reference sequence). CDR3 length: 15 residues. Trimming shortened V by 3 bases and J by 3 bases, and 14 bases separated the two germline ends. The CDR3 region is CASSIIGGSDYGYTF. CDR3 coding DNA: TGTGCCAGTAGTATTATCGGAGGGTCCGACTATGGCTACACCTTC.

V gene TRBV4-2 combines with J gene TRBJ1-2, with 10 bases fitting TRBD1. The germline V gene has CDR1 LGHNA and CDR2 YNFKEQ. With V trimmed by 4 bases and J by 4 bases, 12 bases remained unmatched. The CDR3 consists of 17 residues. CDR3 in amino acids: CASSRLGDRGLPYGYTF. The CDR3 DNA follows: TGTGCCAGCAGCCGCTTAGGGGACAGGGGCCTGCCCTATGGCTACACCTTC.

CDR3 nucleotide sequence: TGCGCCAGCAGCTTAACAGGATTGAACACTGAAGCTTTCTTT. It is translated as CASSLTGLNTEAFF. The chain uses TRBV5-1 and TRBJ1-1, with D possibly matching TRBD1 (5 bases). The CDR3 spans 14 residues. Germline V gives CDR1 SGHRS, CDR2 YFSETQ. V was shortened by 2 bases and J by 0 bases, with 8 bases between the two germline ends.

This chain uses TRBV5-6 with TRBJ1-4; tentative D call: TRBD1 (6 bases). The germline V gene has CDR1 SGHDT and CDR2 YYEEEE. V lost 4 bases, J lost 0 bases, and 13 bases lay in between. This CDR3 has 16 residues. In nucleotides, the CDR3 is TGTGCCAGCAGCCTGAGGACAGACGCAACTAATGAAAAACTGTTTTTT. It specifies CASSLRTDATNEKLFF.

The J gene is TRBJ2-2, the V gene TRBV7-2, with D tentatively TRBD1 (6 bases). Germline CDR1 reads SGHTA; CDR2 reads FQGNSA. The CDR3 covers 15 residues. Trimming removed 7 bases from V and 5 bases from J, with 17 bases in between. This CDR3 is CASKWGQGKTGELFF. The CDR3 nucleotides are TGTGCCAGCAAATGGGGGCAGGGTAAAACCGGGGAGCTGTTTTTT.

The chain combines TRBV5-6 with TRBJ1-1; D not certain. CDR3 length: 13 residues. The V gene lost 7 bases and the J gene lost 1 base, with 11 bases spanning the gap. From germline, CDR1 is SGHDT and CDR2 YYEEEE. The CDR3 is CASGVAGNTEAFF. The CDR3 DNA follows: TGTGCCAGCGGCGTCGCGGGGAACACTGAAGCTTTCTTT. The full variable domain, in which reference TRBV5-6 and TRBJ1-1 provide the parts outside the CDR3, is DAGVTQSPTHLIKTRGQQVTLRCSPKSGHDTVSWYQQALGQGPQFIFQYYEEEERQRGNFPDRFSGHQFPNYSSELNVNALLLGDSALYLCASGVAGNTEAFFGQGTRLTVV.

The V and J genes are TRBV29-1 and TRBJ2-7; D call uncertain. Germline assignment: CDR1 SQVTM and CDR2 ANQGSEA. Trimming pared 8 bases from V and 3 bases from J, leaving 20 bases between. The CDR3 has 14 amino acids. The CDR3 bases are TGCAGCTTTGCCAAATCAGGTTCCGGCTACGAGCAGTACTTC. It translates to CSFAKSGSGYEQYF.

V usage is TRBV4-1 and J usage is TRBJ1-5; a weak D match, TRBD1 (5 bases). Germline V gene lookup returns CDR1 MGHRA and CDR2 YSYEKL. Trimming stripped 4 bases from V and 8 bases from J, with 12 bases between. This CDR3 has 13 amino acids. CDR3 loop: CASSRQGSEPQHF. The CDR3 DNA sequence: TGCGCCAGCAGCCGGCAGGGATCTGAGCCCCAGCATTTT.

This chain uses TRBV11-1 with TRBJ1-1; 7 bases agree with TRBD1. V lost 5 bases, J lost 5 bases, and 2 bases stayed unmatched. CDR1 is SGHAT, CDR2 FQDESV, per germline (reference sequence). The CDR3 contains 12 residues. CDR3: CASSPGGTEAFF. CDR3 DNA: TGTGCCAGCAGCCCAGGGGGAACTGAAGCTTTCTTT.

The CDR3 DNA sequence: TGTGCCAGCAGAAAACCAGGGCGAAATCAGCCCCAGCATTTT. It translates to CASRKPGRNQPQHF. J is TRBJ1-5 and V is TRBV6-6, with D tentatively TRBD1 (5 bases). The CDR3 covers 14 residues. Germline V lookup: CDR1 MNHNY, CDR2 SVGAGI (reference sequence). V dropped 6 bases and J dropped 4 bases, with 13 bases sitting between them.

The chain has TRBV19 and TRBJ2-1; tentative D call: TRBD2 (5 bases). Germline loops: CDR1 LNHDA, CDR2 SQIVND (reference sequence). This CDR3 contains 15 residues. V dropped 5 bases and J dropped 0 bases, with 11 bases sitting between them. Written as DNA, the CDR3 is TGTGCCAGTAGTTCGGGCACTAGCTCCTACAATGAGCAGTTCTTC. Protein sequence: CASSSGTSSYNEQFF. Filled out from reference TRBV19 and TRBJ2-1, the complete variable domain reads DGGITQSPKYLFRKEGQNVTLSCEQNLNHDAMYWYRQDPGQGLRLIYYSQIVNDFQKGDIAEGYSVSREKKESFPLTVTSAQKNPTAFYLCASSSGTSSYNEQFFGPGTRLTVL.

DNA of the CDR3: TGTGCCAGCAGCCGCGACGGGGGTGTATTTGGGGAGCTGTTTTTT. This sequence encodes CASSRDGGVFGELFF. The rearrangement joins TRBV28 to TRBJ2-2; a possible D gene is TRBD2 (6 bases). Trimming shortened V by 6 bases and J by 8 bases, and 19 bases separated the two germline ends. The CDR3 extends over 15 amino acids. Germline V gene sequence: CDR1 MDHEN, CDR2 SYDVKM.

The chain recombines TRBV7-2 with TRBJ2-7; perhaps TRBD2 as D (6 bases). V lost 1 base and J lost 6, with 16 bases in between. CDR1 is SGHTA, CDR2 FQGNSA, per germline. This CDR3 has 15 residues. This chain's CDR3 is CASSLVGGLGGEQYF. In DNA, the CDR3 is TGTGCCAGCAGCTTAGTCGGGGGATTGGGGGGCGAGCAGTACTTC. The full variable domain, completed using reference TRBV7-2 and TRBJ2-7, is GAGVSQSPSNKVTEKGKDVELRCDPISGHTALYWYRQSLGQGLEFLIYFQGNSAPDKSGLPSDRFSAERTGGSVSTLTIQRTQQEDSAVYLCASSLVGGLGGEQYFGPGTRLTVT.

V and J are TRBV7-9 and TRBJ2-3, with TRBD1 matching over 7 bases. CDR3 size: 16 residues. V was pared by 5 bases and J by 3 bases, with 11 bases of the junction left unmatched. CDR1 and CDR2 (germline): SEHNR, FQNEAQ (reference sequence). The CDR3 here is CASSDEATGSTDTQYF. CDR3 in DNA: TGTGCCAGCAGCGATGAGGCGACAGGGTCAACAGATACGCAGTATTTT. The full variable domain, with the rest looked up from reference TRBV7-9 and TRBJ2-3, is DTGVSQNPRHKITKRGQNVTFRCDPISEHNRLYWYRQTLGQGPEFLTYFQNEAQLEKSRLLSDRFSAERPKGSFSTLEIQRTEQGDSAMYLCASSDEATGSTDTQYFGPGTRLTVL.

The chain links TRBV7-9 to TRBJ2-5, with unresolved D. Germline V gene sequence: CDR1 SEHNR, CDR2 FQNEAQ (reference sequence). V lost 1 base and J lost 3, with 15 bases in between. The CDR3 loop spans 16 amino acids. CDR3 coding DNA: TGTGCCAGCAGCTTAGGGTCTGAGACGGGTAAAGAGACCCAGTACTTC. Translated: CASSLGSETGKETQYF.

Comments on this clone: The junction departs from germline at one end; a sequencing error may be responsible. The rearrangement joins TRBV7-9 to TRBJ2-1, with TRBD2 matching 9 bases. The CDR3 is made up of 12 amino acids. CDR1 and CDR2 from the germline V gene are SEHNR and FQNEAQ (reference sequence). The CDR3 here is CASRLLGTSKVF. The CDR3 DNA sequence: TGTGCCAGCAGGCTGCTCGGGACTAGCAAGGTCTTC.

This sequence joins TRBV27 and TRBJ1-4; D possibly corresponds to TRBD1 (6 bases). The CDR3 is 16 residues long. Per the germline V gene, CDR1 is MNHEY and CDR2 is SMNVEV (reference sequence). Trimming left V 4 bases short and J 5 bases short, with 17 bases between. CDR3 loop: CASSWSAGDKNEKLFF. The CDR3, as DNA: TGTGCCAGCAGTTGGTCGGCCGGGGACAAAAATGAAAAACTGTTTTTT.

The chain has TRBV4-2 and TRBJ2-5; TRBD2 agrees at 13 bases. The germline CDR1 and CDR2 sequences are LGHNA and YNFKEQ. V lost 4 bases to trimming and J lost 2 bases; unmatched junction nucleotides: 4. The CDR3 consists of 16 residues. The DNA of the CDR3 is TGTGCCAGCAGCCCACGGACTAGCGGGGGACAAGAGACCCAGTACTTC. This gives the protein CASSPRTSGGQETQYF.

V gene TRBV25-1 combines with J gene TRBJ1-2, with D uncertain. The germline V gene encodes CDR1 MGHDK and CDR2 SYGVNS. The CDR3 is made up of 15 amino acids. V lost 3 bases to trimming and J lost 3 bases, with 14 bases between them. The CDR3 loop is CASSDPQEGHYGYTF. The DNA for the CDR3 is TGTGCCAGCAGTGACCCCCAGGAGGGTCACTATGGCTACACCTTC.

This clone was seen a single time. This sequence joins TRBV7-6 and TRBJ2-3, with D maybe TRBD2 (5 bases). Trimming took off 1 base at V and 0 bases at J, with 17 bases between the two ends. This CDR3 is built from 18 residues. Germline loops: CDR1 SGHVS, CDR2 FNYEAQ. CDR3 bases: TGTGCCAGCAGCTTAGGATGGCGCGGCAGGACTAGCACAGATACGCAGTATTTT. Amino acids: CASSLGWRGRTSTDTQYF.

The chain is built from TRBV7-9 and TRBJ2-7; 10 nucleotides align to TRBD2. Germline CDR1 and CDR2: SEHNR and FQNEAQ (reference sequence). J lost 1 base, V lost 1 base, and 7 bases had no gene match. The CDR3 covers 17 residues. CDR3 protein: CASSLGLSGGESYEQYF. CDR3 nucleotide sequence: TGTGCCAGCAGCTTAGGCTTAAGCGGGGGGGAATCCTACGAGCAGTACTTC. The full variable domain, rest sourced from reference TRBV7-9 and TRBJ2-7, is DTGVSQNPRHKITKRGQNVTFRCDPISEHNRLYWYRQTLGQGPEFLTYFQNEAQLEKSRLLSDRFSAERPKGSFSTLEIQRTEQGDSAMYLCASSLGLSGGESYEQYFGPGTRLTVT.

V usage is TRBV28 and J usage is TRBJ2-4; 12 bases align to TRBD2. Germline-derived CDR1 and CDR2 are MDHEN and SYDVKM. V lost 5 bases, J lost 8 bases, and 16 bases stayed unmatched. This CDR3 comprises 18 residues. CDR3 protein: CASSGRATSGRTSDIQYF. The CDR3 bases are TGTGCCAGCAGTGGGCGGGCGACTAGCGGGAGAACCTCTGACATTCAGTACTTC.

The chain recombines TRBV6-1 with TRBJ1-5; 9 positions match TRBD1. After removal of 6 bases from V and 9 bases from J, the junction contained 9 bases not matched to a gene. CDR1 is MNHNS and CDR2 is SASEGT in the germline V gene. CDR3 length: 14 amino acids. CDR3: CASRPGQGIGPQHF. The CDR3, as DNA: TGTGCCAGCAGGCCGGGACAGGGAATAGGGCCCCAGCATTTT.

The chain carries TRBV5-1 and TRBJ2-5; TRBD2 aligns across 10 bases. Germline V gives CDR1 SGHRS, CDR2 YFSETQ. The V gene end was trimmed by 0 bases and the J gene end by 2 bases; junction bases not matched to a gene: 4. This CDR3 comprises 16 residues. CDR3 loop: CASSLDQTSGQETQYF. The CDR3 region has the DNA TGCGCCAGCAGCTTGGATCAGACTAGCGGGCAAGAGACCCAGTACTTC.

V usage is TRBV28 and J usage is TRBJ1-1; D uncertain. This CDR3 spans 14 amino acids. Trimming stripped 5 bases from V and 0 bases from J, with 10 bases between. The V gene's germline CDR1 is MDHEN and CDR2 SYDVKM. The CDR3 spells CASSGAGMNTEAFF. CDR3 sequence (DNA): TGTGCCAGCAGTGGAGCGGGCATGAACACTGAAGCTTTCTTT.